Listed here are 31 T cell receptor beta chains from one sample, sequenced in a study of TIL therapy for anti-PD-1-resistant metastatic lung cancer. Time point described: pre-treatment sample, taken before nivolumab and TIL therapy. The libraries were made with immunoSEQ v3. The assay was immunoSEQ multiplex PCR, and TCRdb's table has in-frame clones only and misses some. The data contain tens of thousands of clones, 55% to 70% of them singletons. Sequencing was performed on blood, taken at baseline. These receptors all stem from a person aged 25-85 years with non-small cell lung cancer.

CDR3 amino acids: CASTRGGPGGELFF. CDR3 bases: TGTGCCAGCACCCGGGGAGGGCCGGGCGGGGAGCTGTTTTTT. V is TRBV2 and J is TRBJ2-2; 7 bases line up with TRBD2. Per the germline V gene, CDR1 is SNHLY and CDR2 is FYNNEI. The CDR3 runs 14 residues. Losses at the gene ends were 7 bases for V and 7 bases for J; bases not matched to a gene: 9.

This clone was picked up a small number of times. The chain carries TRBV4-1 and TRBJ1-4, with 7 nucleotides matching TRBD1. J lost 8 bases, V lost 4 bases, and 10 bases had no gene match. There are 15 residues in the CDR3. Germline loops: CDR1 MGHRA, CDR2 YSYEKL. The CDR3 bases are TGCGCCAGCAGCCGCCGGACAGGCCTGGGGGAAAAACTGTTTTTT. This translates into CASSRRTGLGEKLFF.

The J gene is TRBJ1-3, the V gene TRBV10-2; D is unclear. This CDR3 spans 13 amino acids. V was trimmed by 6 bases and J by 5 bases, leaving 11 bases between them. Looked up from germline, CDR1 is WSHSY and CDR2 is SAAADI. In DNA, the CDR3 is TGCGCCAGCAGGTCGGACGGGCGAAACACCATATATTTT. It yields the protein CASRSDGRNTIYF.

The J gene is TRBJ2-3, the V gene TRBV5-1; D not certain. V lost 2 bases and J 0 bases, leaving 1 base between the germline ends. CDR1 is SGHRS and CDR2 is YFSETQ in the germline V gene. The CDR3 is 12 amino acids. The CDR3 loop reads CASSFSTDTQYF. CDR3 nucleotides: TGCGCCAGCAGCTTTAGCACAGATACGCAGTATTTT.

The chain carries TRBV11-3 and TRBJ2-1; 14 nucleotides agree with TRBD2. The germline V gene encodes CDR1 SGHNT and CDR2 YENEEA. There are 15 residues in the CDR3. Trimming at V came to 5 bases and at J to 9 bases, leaving 6 bases not matched to a gene. CDR3 sequence: CASSPGLAGGSEQFF. The CDR3 bases are TGTGCCAGCAGCCCCGGACTAGCGGGGGGTAGTGAGCAGTTCTTC.

This clone was recorded once. The rearrangement uses TRBV7-2 and TRBJ2-3; possible D gene TRBD2, 6 bases. V dropped 4 bases and J dropped 6 bases, with 14 bases sitting between them. Germline V gene sequence: CDR1 SGHTA, CDR2 FQGNSA. The CDR3 sequence is 14 residues long. The chain's CDR3 is CASSSRSGDDTQYF. DNA of the CDR3: TGTGCCAGCAGCTCCCGCTCGGGGGACGATACGCAGTATTTT.

The J gene is TRBJ2-1, the V gene TRBV18; D may be TRBD2 (6 bases). V lost 3 bases and J 6 bases, leaving 21 bases between the germline ends. From germline, CDR1 is KGHSH and CDR2 LQKENI. CDR3 length equals 17 residues. In DNA, the CDR3 is TGTGCCAGCTCACCCCGTGGGGGGTCCGTAACAGTCAATGAGCAGTTCTTC. This codes for CASSPRGGSVTVNEQFF.

The V gene is TRBV15, the J gene TRBJ2-7; D is possibly TRBD2 (5 bases). This CDR3 is built from 14 residues. Germline-derived CDR1 and CDR2 are LNHNV and YYDKDF (reference sequence). V lost 1 base and J 4 bases, leaving 11 bases between the germline ends. CDR3 in DNA: TGTGCCACCAGCAGAGCCGCTCCGGGGTACGAGCAGTACTTC. Translated, it gives CATSRAAPGYEQYF.

The table lists this clone with a count of one. The CDR3 DNA reads as TGTGCCAGCAGTGACGCCCAAAGCGGTTCACCCCTCCACTTT. Its translation: CASSDAQSGSPLHF. This chain uses TRBV6-4 with TRBJ1-6, with D unresolved. Trimming shortened V by 2 bases and J by 9 bases, and 11 bases separated the two germline ends. This CDR3 comprises 14 residues. CDR1 MRHNA and CDR2 SNTAGT come from the germline V gene.

This rearrangement joins TRBV9 to TRBJ1-6; D is unresolved. V gave up 4 bases and J gave up 7 bases, with 6 bases separating them. In germline, CDR1 is SGDLS, CDR2 YYNGEE. The CDR3 totals 12 residues. CDR3 bases: TGTGCCAGCAGCACTGGGAATTCACCCCTCCACTTT. Protein: CASSTGNSPLHF.

This clone occurred a few times. The chain combines TRBV25-1 with TRBJ1-1; no clear D gene. V was pared by 4 bases and J by 1 base, with 4 bases between. The germline V gene has CDR1 MGHDK and CDR2 SYGVNS. The CDR3 has 12 amino acids. The CDR3 reads CASSAANTEAFF. CDR3 nucleotides: TGTGCCAGCAGTGCGGCGAACACTGAAGCTTTCTTT.

The sample holds a few counts of this clone. The chain joins TRBV2 to TRBJ1-5; D is uncertain. Germline values: CDR1 SNHLY, CDR2 FYNNEI. With 7 bases removed from V and 5 bases from J, the gap between germline ends came to 12 bases. The CDR3 contains 13 residues. CDR3 nucleotides: TGTGCCAGCAACGGGATGGAGGATCAGCCCCAGCATTTT. Translating gives CASNGMEDQPQHF.

The chain couples TRBV5-6 to TRBJ1-4; no definite D call. The CDR3 is 15 residues long. Germline CDR1 reads SGHDT; CDR2 reads YYEEEE. Between the trimmed V and J ends, which lost 2 bases and 1 base, there was a span of 9 bases. The CDR3 reads CASSFRPGTNEKLFF. CDR3 in DNA: TGTGCCAGCAGCTTCCGGCCAGGAACTAATGAAAAACTGTTTTTT.

The chain uses TRBV28 and TRBJ2-5; the match to TRBD2 covers 8 bases. The J segment lost 5 bases and the V segment lost 5 bases, leaving 10 bases of the junction unmatched. CDR3 length: 15 amino acids. CDR1 and CDR2 from the germline V gene are MDHEN and SYDVKM. CDR3 sequence (DNA): TGTGCCAGCAGTCCGGGAGGGCCCCCGGGGGAGACCCAGTACTTC. Protein: CASSPGGPPGETQYF.

The count of this clone is one. This chain uses TRBV6-5 with TRBJ2-3; perhaps TRBD1 as D (6 bases). V shed 0 bases and J shed 2 bases, with 12 bases lying between them. CDR1 and CDR2 from the germline V gene are MNHEY and SVGAGI. The CDR3 runs to 16 residues. The CDR3 nucleotides are TGTGCCAGCAGTTACTCAGGGACAAGACACACAGATACGCAGTATTTT. This gives the protein CASSYSGTRHTDTQYF.

The chain carries TRBV29-1 and TRBJ2-7; TRBD2 matches at 12 bases. With 6 bases clipped from V and 4 bases from J, the junction kept 7 bases outside the gene matches. Germline CDR1 is SQVTM and CDR2 is ANQGSEA. The CDR3 runs to 14 residues. The CDR3 bases are TGCAGCGTCGCCAGGACTAGCGGGATATACGAGCAGTACTTC. Translating it yields CSVARTSGIYEQYF.

The V call is TRBV19, the J call TRBJ2-7, with D possibly being TRBD1 (5 bases). Germline assignment: CDR1 LNHDA and CDR2 SQIVND (reference sequence). The germline V and J ends were trimmed by 3 bases and 4 bases, with 7 bases remaining between them. CDR3 size: 12 residues. The CDR3 coding sequence is TGTGCCAGTAGTATCCAGGGTTACGAGCAGTACTTC. Translating it yields CASSIQGYEQYF.

This chain uses TRBV10-3 with TRBJ2-5; 11 positions agree with TRBD2. The length of the CDR3 is 14 residues. CDR1 and CDR2 (germline): ENHRY, SYGVKD. V was clipped by 5 bases and J by 2 bases; unmatched bases: 1. CDR3 nucleotides: TGTGCCATCAGTAGACTAGCGGGACAAGAGACCCAGTACTTC. Translated: CAISRLAGQETQYF.

V and J are TRBV11-3 and TRBJ2-5; TRBD1 is a possible D gene (5 bases). V lost 4 bases and J lost 4, with 10 bases in between. CDR1 is SGHNT and CDR2 is YENEEA in the germline V gene. The CDR3 is 13 amino acids. CDR3 nucleotides: TGTGCCAGCAGCTCAGGGTACGGAGAGACCCAGTACTTC. Protein sequence: CASSSGYGETQYF.

The J gene is TRBJ2-5, the V gene TRBV18, with 7 bases identical to TRBD2. Germline loops: CDR1 KGHSH, CDR2 LQKENI. V trimming: 2 bases; J trimming: 3 bases; junction bases outside the gene matches: 12. There are 17 residues in the CDR3. CDR3: CASSPDRSGKGKETQYF. The CDR3 nucleotides read TGTGCCAGCTCACCAGATAGGAGCGGGAAAGGGAAAGAGACCCAGTACTTC. Full variable domain (rest looked up from reference TRBV18 and TRBJ2-5): NAGVMQNPRHLVRRRGQEARLRCSPMKGHSHVYWYRQLPEEGLKFMVYLQKENIIDESGMPKERFSAEFPKEGPSILRIQQVVRGDSAAYFCASSPDRSGKGKETQYFGPGTRLLVL.

CDR3 sequence reads: CASSVESGFGEQYF. DNA of the CDR3: TGTGCCAGCAGCGTAGAGTCTGGGTTCGGCGAGCAGTACTTC. The V call is TRBV9, the J call TRBJ2-7; D is unresolved. Trimming took off 0 bases at V and 6 bases at J, with 13 bases between the two ends. There are 14 residues in the CDR3. Germline-derived CDR1 and CDR2 are SGDLS and YYNGEE.

The rearrangement joins TRBV7-6 to TRBJ2-2; TRBD1 matches 8 bases. Germline CDR1 is SGHVS and CDR2 is FNYEAQ. The length of the CDR3 is 14 residues. V gave up 1 base and J gave up 6 bases; unmatched junction bases: 1. CDR3 region: CASSLGTGPGELFF. CDR3 bases: TGTGCCAGCAGCTTAGGGACAGGGCCCGGGGAGCTGTTTTTT.

The J gene is TRBJ1-1, the V gene TRBV5-6; a possible D gene is TRBD1 (6 bases). The CDR3 runs 15 residues. V was pared by 4 bases and J by 3 bases, with 16 bases between. CDR1 is SGHDT and CDR2 is YYEEEE in the germline V gene. CDR3 sequence reads: CASSPQWGGDTEAFF. The DNA for the CDR3 is TGTGCCAGCAGCCCCCAGTGGGGGGGCGACACTGAAGCTTTCTTT.

This rearrangement joins TRBV4-1 to TRBJ1-6; 7 positions match TRBD1. Germline CDR1 MGHRA, CDR2 YSYEKL. The V gene end was trimmed by 4 bases and the J gene end by 10 bases; junction bases not matched to a gene: 10. The CDR3 runs 15 residues. CDR3 sequence reads: CASSPQQGKSSPLHF. In nucleotides, the CDR3 is TGCGCCAGCAGCCCCCAACAGGGGAAGAGCTCACCCCTCCACTTT.

The rearrangement uses TRBV19 and TRBJ1-2; weak D call: TRBD1 (5 bases). The CDR3 has 16 residues. From germline, CDR1 is LNHDA and CDR2 SQIVND (reference sequence). Trimming stripped 3 bases from V and 3 bases from J, with 17 bases between. CDR3 coding DNA: TGTGCCAGTAGTATCCCGAACGGGAGAGGGGACTATGGCTACACCTTC. The encoded protein is CASSIPNGRGDYGYTF.

The chain employs TRBV7-9 and TRBJ2-1; D remains unclear. Trimming took off 4 bases at V and 4 bases at J, with 11 bases between the two ends. The germline CDR1 and CDR2 sequences are SEHNR and FQNEAQ (reference sequence). The CDR3 totals 14 residues. CDR3 protein: CASSSTTPYNEQFF. The CDR3 DNA sequence: TGTGCCAGCAGCTCCACGACTCCTTACAATGAGCAGTTCTTC.

CDR3 loop: CASSLGLETQYF. The CDR3 DNA follows: TGTGCCAGCAGCTTAGGTCTAGAGACCCAGTACTTC. V gene TRBV11-2 combines with J gene TRBJ2-5, with D unclear. V lost 1 base to trimming and J lost 4 bases, with 4 bases between them. This CDR3 spans 12 amino acids. Germline V lookup: CDR1 SGHAT, CDR2 FQNNGV.

CDR3 DNA: TGTGCCAGCAGCCAAGACCCCACAGGTTGGGAGACCCAGTACTTC. Translated, it gives CASSQDPTGWETQYF. J is TRBJ2-5 and V is TRBV14; D is perhaps TRBD1 (5 bases). Germline assignment: CDR1 SGHDN and CDR2 FVKESK. This CDR3 comprises 15 residues. V lost 0 bases and J 5 bases, leaving 13 bases between the germline ends.

V gene TRBV6-5 combines with J gene TRBJ1-2; a possible D gene is TRBD1 (6 bases). The CDR3 consists of 14 residues. V lost 5 bases and J lost 7, with 17 bases in between. The germline CDR1 and CDR2 sequences are MNHEY and SVGAGI. The DNA of the CDR3 is TGTGCCAGCAGTGAAGTGGGGGGGCCGAGTGGCTACACCTTC. Its protein product is CASSEVGGPSGYTF.

J is TRBJ2-1 and V is TRBV7-9; unclear D gene. Germline CDR1 is SEHNR and CDR2 is FQNEAQ (reference sequence). CDR3 length: 13 residues. Trimming removed 3 bases at V and 6 bases at J, with 9 bases between. This CDR3 reads CASSLEMTNEQFF. The CDR3 DNA is TGTGCCAGCAGCTTGGAGATGACCAATGAGCAGTTCTTC. The full variable domain, completed using reference TRBV7-9 and TRBJ2-1, is DTGVSQNPRHKITKRGQNVTFRCDPISEHNRLYWYRQTLGQGPEFLTYFQNEAQLEKSRLLSDRFSAERPKGSFSTLEIQRTEQGDSAMYLCASSLEMTNEQFFGPGTRLTVL.

This chain connects TRBV19 to TRBJ2-1; TRBD2 matches 9 bases. CDR1 and CDR2 from the germline V gene are LNHDA and SQIVND (reference sequence). The CDR3 is made up of 17 amino acids. J gave up 1 base and V 3 bases, and 7 bases lay outside the gene matches. The CDR3 protein is CASSIGRTSGSYNEQFF. CDR3 sequence (DNA): TGTGCCAGTAGTATCGGGAGAACTAGCGGGTCCTACAATGAGCAGTTCTTC.